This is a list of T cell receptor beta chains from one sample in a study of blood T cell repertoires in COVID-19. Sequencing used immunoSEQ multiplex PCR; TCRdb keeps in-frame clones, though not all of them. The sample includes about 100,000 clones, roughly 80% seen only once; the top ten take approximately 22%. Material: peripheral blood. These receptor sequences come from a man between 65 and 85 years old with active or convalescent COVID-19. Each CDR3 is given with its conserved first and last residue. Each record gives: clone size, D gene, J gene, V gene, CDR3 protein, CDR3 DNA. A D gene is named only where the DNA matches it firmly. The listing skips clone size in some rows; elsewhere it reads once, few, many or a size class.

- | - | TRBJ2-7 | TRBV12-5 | CASGLVLEQYF | TGTGCTAGTGGTTTGGTACTCGAGCAGTACTTC
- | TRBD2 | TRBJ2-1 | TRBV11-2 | CASSLTRPSGGNEQFF | TGTGCCAGCAGCTTAACCCGGCCATCGGGGGGCAATGAGCAGTTCTTC
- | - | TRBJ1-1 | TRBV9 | CASSVEGGRAFF | TGTGCCAGCAGCGTAGAGGGGGGGAGAGCTTTCTTT
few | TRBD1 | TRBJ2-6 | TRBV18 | CASSPPGQRFSGANVLTF | TGTGCCAGCTCACCACCGGGACAGAGATTCTCTGGGGCCAACGTCCTGACTTTC
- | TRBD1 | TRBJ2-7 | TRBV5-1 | CASSWRQGPYEQYF | TGCGCCAGCAGCTGGAGACAGGGTCCCTACGAGCAGTACTTC
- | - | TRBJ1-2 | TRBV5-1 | CASSLRGSTNYGYTF | TGCGCCAGCAGCTTGCGGGGGTCTACAAACTATGGCTACACCTTC
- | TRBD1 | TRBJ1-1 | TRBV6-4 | CAIEQGAMNTEAFF | TGTGCCATAGAACAGGGGGCAATGAACACTGAAGCTTTCTTT
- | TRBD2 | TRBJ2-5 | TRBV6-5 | CASSYERGETQYF | TGTGCCAGCAGTTACGAGCGGGGGGAGACCCAGTACTTC
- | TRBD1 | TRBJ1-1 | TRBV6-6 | CASSYYTGGNTEAFF | TGTGCCAGCAGTTACTATACAGGGGGCAACACTGAAGCTTTCTTT
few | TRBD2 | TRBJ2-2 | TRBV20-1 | CSASSLAGGTGELFF | TGCAGTGCTAGTTCTCTAGCGGGAGGTACCGGGGAGCTGTTTTTT
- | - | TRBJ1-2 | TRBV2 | CASSPIQGGVGYTF | TGTGCCAGCAGCCCTATACAGGGTGGGGTAGGCTACACCTTC
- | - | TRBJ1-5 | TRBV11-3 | CASSSADRPNQPQHF | TGTGCCAGCAGCTCCGCTGACAGGCCGAATCAGCCCCAGCATTTT
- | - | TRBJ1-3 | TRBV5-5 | CASSLEPAGNTIYF | TGTGCCAGCAGCTTGGAACCGGCTGGAAACACCATATATTTT
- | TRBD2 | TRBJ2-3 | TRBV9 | CASSATSGRAGTDTQYF | TGTGCCAGCAGCGCCACTAGCGGGAGGGCCGGAACAGATACGCAGTATTTT
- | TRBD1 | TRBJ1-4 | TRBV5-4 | CASSIQGLEKLFF | TGTGCCAGCAGTATACAGGGGCTTGAAAAACTGTTTTTT
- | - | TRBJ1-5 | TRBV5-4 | CASSWGGQGSNQPQHF | TGTGCCAGCAGCTGGGGGGGTCAGGGGAGCAATCAGCCCCAGCATTTT
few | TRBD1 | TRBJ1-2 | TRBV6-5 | CASSYGGGANGYTF | TGTGCCAGCAGTTACGGAGGGGGCGCAAATGGCTACACCTTC
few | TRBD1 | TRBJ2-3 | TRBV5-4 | CASSPRTGGGNTQYF | TGTGCCAGCAGCCCCCGGACAGGGGGGGGAAATACGCAGTATTTT
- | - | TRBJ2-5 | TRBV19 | CASTDYETQYF | TGTGCCAGTACCGACTATGAGACCCAGTACTTC
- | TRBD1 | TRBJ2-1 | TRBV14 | CASDRGGNEQFF | TGTGCCAGCGACAGGGGAGGAAATGAGCAGTTCTTC
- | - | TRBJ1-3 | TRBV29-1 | CSVANQFGSGNTIYF | TGCAGCGTTGCGAATCAGTTTGGCTCTGGAAACACCATATATTTT
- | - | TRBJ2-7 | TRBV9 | CASSVGRSAHYEQYF | TGTGCCAGCAGCGTAGGACGGAGTGCCCACTACGAGCAGTACTTC
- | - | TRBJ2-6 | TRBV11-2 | CASSFTLAGANVLTF | TGTGCCAGCAGCTTTACTCTAGCTGGGGCCAACGTCCTGACTTTC
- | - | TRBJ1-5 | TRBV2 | CASSVPGYGNQPQHF | TGTGCCAGCAGTGTCCCGGGATATGGGAATCAGCCCCAGCATTTT
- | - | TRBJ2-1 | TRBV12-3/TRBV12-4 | CASSITGTEQFF | TGTGCCAGCAGTATAACAGGGACTGAGCAGTTCTTC
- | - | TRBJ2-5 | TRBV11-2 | CASSLTETQYF | TGTGCCAGCAGCTTAACTGAGACCCAGTACTTC
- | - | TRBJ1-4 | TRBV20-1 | CSAPAGEKLFF | TGCAGTGCCCCCGCGGGTGAAAAACTGTTTTTT
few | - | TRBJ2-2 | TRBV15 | CATSSERVTGELFF | TGTGCCACCAGCAGCGAAAGAGTAACCGGGGAGCTGTTTTTT
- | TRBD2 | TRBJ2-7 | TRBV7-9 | CASSPSGIYEQYF | TGTGCCAGCAGCCCAAGCGGGATCTACGAGCAGTACTTC
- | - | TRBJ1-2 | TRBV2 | CASRRGLDYGYTF | TGTGCCAGCAGGCGAGGGTTGGACTATGGCTACACCTTC
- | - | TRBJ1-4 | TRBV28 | CASSLGPVVSEKLFF | TGTGCCAGCAGTTTGGGGCCCGTTGTGTCCGAAAAACTGTTTTTT